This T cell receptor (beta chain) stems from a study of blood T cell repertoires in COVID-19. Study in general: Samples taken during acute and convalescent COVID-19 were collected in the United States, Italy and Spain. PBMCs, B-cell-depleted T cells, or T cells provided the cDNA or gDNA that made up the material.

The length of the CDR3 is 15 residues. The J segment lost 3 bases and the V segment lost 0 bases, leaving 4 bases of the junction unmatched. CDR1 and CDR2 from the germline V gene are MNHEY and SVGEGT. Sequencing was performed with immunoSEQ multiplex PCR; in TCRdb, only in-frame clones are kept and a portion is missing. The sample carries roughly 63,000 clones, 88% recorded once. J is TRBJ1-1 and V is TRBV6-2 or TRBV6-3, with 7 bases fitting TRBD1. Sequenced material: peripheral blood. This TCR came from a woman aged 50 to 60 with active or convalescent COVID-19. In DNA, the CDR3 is TGTGCCAGCAGTTACTCAGGGCAGGGGGACACTGAAGCTTTCTTT. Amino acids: CASSYSGQGDTEAFF.